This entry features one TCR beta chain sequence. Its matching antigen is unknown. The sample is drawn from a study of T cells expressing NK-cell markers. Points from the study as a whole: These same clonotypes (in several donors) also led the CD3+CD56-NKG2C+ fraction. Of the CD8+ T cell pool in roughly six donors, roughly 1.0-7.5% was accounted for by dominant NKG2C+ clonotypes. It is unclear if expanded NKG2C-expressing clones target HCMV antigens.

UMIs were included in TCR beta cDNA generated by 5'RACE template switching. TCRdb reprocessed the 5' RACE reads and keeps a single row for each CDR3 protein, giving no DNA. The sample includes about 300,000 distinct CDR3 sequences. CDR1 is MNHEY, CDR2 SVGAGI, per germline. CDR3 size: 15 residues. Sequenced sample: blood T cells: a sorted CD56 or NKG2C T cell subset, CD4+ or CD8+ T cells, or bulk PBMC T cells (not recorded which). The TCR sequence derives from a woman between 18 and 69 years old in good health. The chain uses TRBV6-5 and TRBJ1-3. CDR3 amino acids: CASSYSPGALNTIYF.